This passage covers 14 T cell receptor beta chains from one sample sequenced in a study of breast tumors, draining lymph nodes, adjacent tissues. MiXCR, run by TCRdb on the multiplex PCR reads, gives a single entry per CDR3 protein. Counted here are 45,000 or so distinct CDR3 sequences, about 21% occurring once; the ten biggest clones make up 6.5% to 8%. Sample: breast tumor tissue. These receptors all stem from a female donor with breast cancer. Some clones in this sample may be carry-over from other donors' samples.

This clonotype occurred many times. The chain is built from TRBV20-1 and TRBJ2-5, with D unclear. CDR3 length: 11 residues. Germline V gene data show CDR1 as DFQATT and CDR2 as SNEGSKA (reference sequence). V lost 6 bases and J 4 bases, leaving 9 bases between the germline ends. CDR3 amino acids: CSANRLETQYF. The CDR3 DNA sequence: TGCAGTGCAAACCGGTTAGAGACCCAGTACTTC.

The CDR3 loop is CASSLMGTGGNEQYF. In DNA form, the CDR3 reads TGTGCCAGCAGTTTAATGGGGACAGGGGGTAACGAGCAGTACTTC. The chain carries TRBV12-3 or TRBV12-4 and TRBJ2-7, with 11 bases lining up with TRBD1. The CDR3 is 15 residues long. The V gene end was trimmed by 2 bases and the J gene end by 5 bases; junction bases not matched to a gene: 5.

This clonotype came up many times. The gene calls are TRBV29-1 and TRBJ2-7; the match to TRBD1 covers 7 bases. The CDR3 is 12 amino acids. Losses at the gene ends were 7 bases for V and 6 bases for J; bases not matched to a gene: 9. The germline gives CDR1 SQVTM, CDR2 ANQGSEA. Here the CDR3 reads CSADRDSGEQYF. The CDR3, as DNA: TGCAGCGCTGATAGGGACAGTGGCGAGCAGTACTTC.

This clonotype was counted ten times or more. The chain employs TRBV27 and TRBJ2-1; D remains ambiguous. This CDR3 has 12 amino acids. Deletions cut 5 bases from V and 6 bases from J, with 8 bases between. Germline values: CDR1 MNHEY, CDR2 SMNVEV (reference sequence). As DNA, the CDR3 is TGTGCCAGCAGTCTTGACCCCAATGAGCAGTTCTTC. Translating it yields CASSLDPNEQFF.

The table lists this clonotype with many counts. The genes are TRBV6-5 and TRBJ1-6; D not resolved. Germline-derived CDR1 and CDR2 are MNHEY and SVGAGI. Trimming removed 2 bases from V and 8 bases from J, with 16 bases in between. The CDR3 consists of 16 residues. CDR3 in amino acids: CASSYQVRDGYSPLHF. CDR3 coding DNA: TGTGCCAGCAGTTACCAAGTTAGAGACGGCTATTCACCCCTCCACTTT.

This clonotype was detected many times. The CDR3 loop is CATSDLVQDTQYF. The CDR3 nucleotides are TGTGCCACCAGTGATTTGGTCCAGGATACGCAGTATTTT. The chain recombines TRBV24-1 with TRBJ2-3; no clear D. The germline gives CDR1 KGHDR, CDR2 SFDVKD. V was clipped by 0 bases and J by 6 bases, with 6 bases between them. The CDR3 length is 13 residues.

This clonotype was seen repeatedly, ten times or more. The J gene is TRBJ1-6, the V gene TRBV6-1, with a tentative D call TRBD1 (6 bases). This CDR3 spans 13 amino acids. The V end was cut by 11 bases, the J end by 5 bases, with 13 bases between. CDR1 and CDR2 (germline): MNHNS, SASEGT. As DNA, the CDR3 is TGTGCCGGAAGACAGGTCAATAATTCACCCCTCCACTTT. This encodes CAGRQVNNSPLHF.

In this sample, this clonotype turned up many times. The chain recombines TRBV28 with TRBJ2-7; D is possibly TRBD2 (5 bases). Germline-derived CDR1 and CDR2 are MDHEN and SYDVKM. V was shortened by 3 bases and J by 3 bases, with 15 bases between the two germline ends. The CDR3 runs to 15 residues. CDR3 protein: CASSLVGARIYEQYF. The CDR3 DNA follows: TGTGCCAGCAGTTTGGTGGGAGCCCGGATCTACGAGCAGTACTTC.

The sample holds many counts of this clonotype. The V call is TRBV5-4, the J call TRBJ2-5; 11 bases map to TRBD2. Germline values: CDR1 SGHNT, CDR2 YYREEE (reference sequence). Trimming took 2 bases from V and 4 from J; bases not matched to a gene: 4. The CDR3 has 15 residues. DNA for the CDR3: TGTGCCAGCAGCTTACTAGCGGGAGTTGGAGAGACCCAGTACTTC. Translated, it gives CASSLLAGVGETQYF.

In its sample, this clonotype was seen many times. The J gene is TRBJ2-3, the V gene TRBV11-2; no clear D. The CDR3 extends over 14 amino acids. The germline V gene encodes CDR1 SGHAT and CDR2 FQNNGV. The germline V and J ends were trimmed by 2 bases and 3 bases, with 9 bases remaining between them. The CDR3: CASSLLAETDTQYF. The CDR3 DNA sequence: TGTGCCAGCAGCTTATTGGCTGAGACAGATACGCAGTATTTT.

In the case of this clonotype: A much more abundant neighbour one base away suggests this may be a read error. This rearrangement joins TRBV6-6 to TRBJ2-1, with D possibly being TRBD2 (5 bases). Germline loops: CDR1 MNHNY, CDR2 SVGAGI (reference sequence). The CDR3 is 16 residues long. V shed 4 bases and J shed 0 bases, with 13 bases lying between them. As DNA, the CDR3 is TGTGCCAGCAGTTCGTGCCAAGGAGGCTCCTACAATGAGCAGTTCTTC. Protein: CASSSCQGGSYNEQFF.

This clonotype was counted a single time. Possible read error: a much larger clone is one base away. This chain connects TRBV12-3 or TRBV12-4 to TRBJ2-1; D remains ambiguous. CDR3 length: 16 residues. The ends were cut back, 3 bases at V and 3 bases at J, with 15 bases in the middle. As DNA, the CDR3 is TGTGCCAGCAGTTTCTTCCAAGGTATCGACTACAATGAGCAGTTCTTC. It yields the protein CASSFFQGIDYNEQFF.

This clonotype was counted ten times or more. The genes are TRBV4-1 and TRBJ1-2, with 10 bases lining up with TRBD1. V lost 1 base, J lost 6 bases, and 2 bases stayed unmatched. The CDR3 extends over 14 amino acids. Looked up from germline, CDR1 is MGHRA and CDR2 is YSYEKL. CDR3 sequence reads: CASSQADRGHGYTF. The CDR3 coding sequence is TGCGCCAGCAGCCAAGCCGACAGGGGGCATGGCTACACCTTC.

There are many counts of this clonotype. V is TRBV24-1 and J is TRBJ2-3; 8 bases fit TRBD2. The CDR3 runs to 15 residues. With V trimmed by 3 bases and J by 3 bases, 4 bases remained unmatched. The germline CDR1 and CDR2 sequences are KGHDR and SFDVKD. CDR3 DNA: TGTGCCACCAGTGATGCGGGGGGCCGGACAGATACGCAGTATTTT. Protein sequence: CATSDAGGRTDTQYF.